Given below is one TCR beta chain in context. The sample comes from a study of T cell changes during pregnancy in multiple sclerosis. Measured with immunoSEQ multiplex PCR; TCRdb has only the in-frame clones, and not every one. The sample contains some 50,000 clones, about 92% of which appear only once. In germline, CDR1 is SGHRS, CDR2 YFSETQ. The J segment lost 7 bases and the V segment lost 5 bases, leaving 18 bases of the junction unmatched. This CDR3 region has 17 residues. The chain combines TRBV5-1 with TRBJ1-1; the match to TRBD1 covers 9 bases. This TCR derives from a female donor with multiple sclerosis, enrolled in a pregnancy study. Sequences were derived from CD4+ T cells from peripheral blood mononuclear cells, sampled in the second trimester of pregnancy. The CDR3 spells CASSFFSPGQGRFEAFF. DNA for the CDR3: TGCGCCAGCAGTTTTTTCAGCCCCGGACAGGGGAGATTTGAAGCTTTCTTT.